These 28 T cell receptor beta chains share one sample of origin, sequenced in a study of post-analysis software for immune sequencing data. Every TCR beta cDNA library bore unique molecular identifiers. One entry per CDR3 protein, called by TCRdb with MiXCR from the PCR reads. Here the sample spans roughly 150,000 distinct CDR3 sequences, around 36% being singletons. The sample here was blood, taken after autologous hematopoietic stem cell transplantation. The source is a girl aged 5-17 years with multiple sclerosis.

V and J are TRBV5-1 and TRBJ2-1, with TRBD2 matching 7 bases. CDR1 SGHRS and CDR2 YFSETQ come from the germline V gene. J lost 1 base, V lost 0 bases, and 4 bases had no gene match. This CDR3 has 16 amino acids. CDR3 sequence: CASSLARRGSYNEQFF. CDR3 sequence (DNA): TGCGCCAGCAGCTTGGCCCGGCGGGGGTCCTACAATGAGCAGTTCTTC.

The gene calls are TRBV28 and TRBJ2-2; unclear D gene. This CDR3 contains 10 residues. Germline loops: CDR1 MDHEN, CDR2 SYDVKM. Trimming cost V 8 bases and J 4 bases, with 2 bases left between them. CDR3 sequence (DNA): TGTGCCAGCTCCACCGGGGAGCTGTTTTTT. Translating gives CASSTGELFF.

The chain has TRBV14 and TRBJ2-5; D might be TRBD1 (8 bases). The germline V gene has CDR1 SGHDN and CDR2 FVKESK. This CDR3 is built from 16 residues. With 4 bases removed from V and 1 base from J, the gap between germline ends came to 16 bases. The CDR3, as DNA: TGTGCCAGCAGCCCAAGGGGGGGGACAGGCCAAGAGACCCAGTACTTC. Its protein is CASSPRGGTGQETQYF.

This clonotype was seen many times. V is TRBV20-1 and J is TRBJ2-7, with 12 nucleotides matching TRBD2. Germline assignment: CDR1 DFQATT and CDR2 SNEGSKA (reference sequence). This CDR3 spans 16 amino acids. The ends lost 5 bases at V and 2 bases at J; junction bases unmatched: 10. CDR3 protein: CSAPGASGRAPYEQYF. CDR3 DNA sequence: TGCAGTGCTCCGGGGGCTAGCGGGAGGGCCCCCTACGAGCAGTACTTC.

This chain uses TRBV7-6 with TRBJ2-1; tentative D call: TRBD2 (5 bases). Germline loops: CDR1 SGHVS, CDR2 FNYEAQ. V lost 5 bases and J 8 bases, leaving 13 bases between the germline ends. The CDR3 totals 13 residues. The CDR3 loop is CASSRGLAYEQFF. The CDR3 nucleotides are TGTGCCAGCAGCAGAGGGCTAGCTTATGAGCAGTTCTTC.

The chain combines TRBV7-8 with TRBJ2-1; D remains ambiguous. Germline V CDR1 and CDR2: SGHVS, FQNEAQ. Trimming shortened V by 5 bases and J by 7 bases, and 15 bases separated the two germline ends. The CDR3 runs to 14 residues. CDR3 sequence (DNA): TGTGCCAGCAGCCCCCAGCCCCCGAGTAATGAGCAGTTCTTC. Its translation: CASSPQPPSNEQFF.

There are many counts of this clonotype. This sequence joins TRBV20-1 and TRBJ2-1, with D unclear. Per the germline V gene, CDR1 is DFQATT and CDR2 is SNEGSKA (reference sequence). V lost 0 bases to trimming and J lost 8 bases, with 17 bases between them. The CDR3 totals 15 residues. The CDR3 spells CSARDSAPKKDEQFF. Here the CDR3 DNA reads TGCAGTGCTAGAGATTCGGCCCCCAAGAAGGATGAGCAGTTCTTC.

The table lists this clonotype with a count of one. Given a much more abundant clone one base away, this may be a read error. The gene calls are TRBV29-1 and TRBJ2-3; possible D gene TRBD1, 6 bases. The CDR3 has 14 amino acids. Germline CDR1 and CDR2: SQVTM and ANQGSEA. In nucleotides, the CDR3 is TGCAGCGTTGTAGGGGTCAGGGGCGCAGATGCGCAGTATTTT. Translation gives CSVVGVRGADAQYF.

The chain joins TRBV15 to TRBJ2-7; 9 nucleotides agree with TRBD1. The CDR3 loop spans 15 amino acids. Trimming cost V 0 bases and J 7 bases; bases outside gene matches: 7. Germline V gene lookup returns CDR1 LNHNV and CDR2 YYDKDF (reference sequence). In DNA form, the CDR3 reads TGTGCCACCAGCAGAGAGGGACAGGGTCTGGAAGAGCAGTACTTC. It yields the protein CATSREGQGLEEQYF. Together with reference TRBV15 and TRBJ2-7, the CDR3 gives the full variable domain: DAMVIQNPRYQVTQFGKPVTLSCSQTLNHNVMYWYQQKSSQAPKLLFHYYDKDFNNEADTPDNFQSRRPNTSFCFLDIRSPGLGDTAMYLCATSREGQGLEEQYFGPGTRLTVT.

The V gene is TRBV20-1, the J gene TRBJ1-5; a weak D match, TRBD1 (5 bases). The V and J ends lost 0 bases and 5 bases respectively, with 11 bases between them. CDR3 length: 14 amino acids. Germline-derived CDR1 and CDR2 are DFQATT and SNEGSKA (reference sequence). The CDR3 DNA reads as TGCAGTGCTAGAGATTTCAGGGTCGATCAGCCCCAGCATTTT. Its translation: CSARDFRVDQPQHF.

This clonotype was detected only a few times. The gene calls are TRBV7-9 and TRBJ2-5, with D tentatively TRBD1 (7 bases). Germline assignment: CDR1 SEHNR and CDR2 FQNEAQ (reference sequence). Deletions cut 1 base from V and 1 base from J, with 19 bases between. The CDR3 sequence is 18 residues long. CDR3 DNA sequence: TGTGCCAGCAGCTTAGTGGGACGGGGGACAGTGGCCCAAGAGACCCAGTACTTC. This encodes CASSLVGRGTVAQETQYF.

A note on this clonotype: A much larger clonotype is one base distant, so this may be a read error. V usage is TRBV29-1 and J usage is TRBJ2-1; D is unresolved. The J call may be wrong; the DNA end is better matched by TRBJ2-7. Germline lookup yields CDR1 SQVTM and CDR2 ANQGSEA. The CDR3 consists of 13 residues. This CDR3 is CSAQGDSYNEQYF. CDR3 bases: TGCAGCGCTCAAGGAGATTCCTACAATGAGCAGTACTTC.

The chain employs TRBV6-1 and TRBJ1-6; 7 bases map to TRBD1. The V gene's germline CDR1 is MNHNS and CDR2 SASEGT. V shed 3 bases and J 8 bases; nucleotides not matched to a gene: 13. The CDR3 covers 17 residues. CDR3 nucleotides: TGTGCCAGCAGTGACGGGGATTATGGGGACAGTGATTCACCCCTCCACTTT. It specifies CASSDGDYGDSDSPLHF.

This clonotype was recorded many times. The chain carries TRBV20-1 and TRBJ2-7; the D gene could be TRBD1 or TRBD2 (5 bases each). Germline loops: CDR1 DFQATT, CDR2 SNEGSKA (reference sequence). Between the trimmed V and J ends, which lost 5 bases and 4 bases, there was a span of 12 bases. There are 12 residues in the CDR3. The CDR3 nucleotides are TGCAGTGCTGGGGGACCAGCTTACGAGCAGTACTTC. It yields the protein CSAGGPAYEQYF.

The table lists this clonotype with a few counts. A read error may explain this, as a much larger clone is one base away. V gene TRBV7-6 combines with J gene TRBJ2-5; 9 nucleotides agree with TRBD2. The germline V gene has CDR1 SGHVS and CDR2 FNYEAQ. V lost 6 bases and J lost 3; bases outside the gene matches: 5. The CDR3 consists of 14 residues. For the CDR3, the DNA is TGTGCCAGCAGATGGCGGGAGGGGGAAGAGACCCAGTACTTC. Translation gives CASRWREGEETQYF. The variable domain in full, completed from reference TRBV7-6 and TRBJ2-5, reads GAGVSQSPRYKVTKRGQDVALRCDPISGHVSLYWYRQALGQGPEFLTYFNYEAQQDKSGLPNDRFSAERPEGSISTLTIQRTEQRDSAMYRCASRWREGEETQYFGPGTRLLVL.

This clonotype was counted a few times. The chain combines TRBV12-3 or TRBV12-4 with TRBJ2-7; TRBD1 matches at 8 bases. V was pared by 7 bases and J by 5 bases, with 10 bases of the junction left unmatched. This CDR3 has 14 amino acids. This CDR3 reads CASTLGTGSHEQYF. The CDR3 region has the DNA TGTGCCAGCACCTTGGGGACAGGTAGCCACGAGCAGTACTTC.

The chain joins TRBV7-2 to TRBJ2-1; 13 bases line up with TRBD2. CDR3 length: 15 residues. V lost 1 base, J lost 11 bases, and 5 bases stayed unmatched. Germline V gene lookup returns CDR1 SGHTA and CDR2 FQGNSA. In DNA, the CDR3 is TGTGCCAGCAGCTTAGGAAGGACTAGCGGGGGAAAGCAGTTCTTC. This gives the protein CASSLGRTSGGKQFF.

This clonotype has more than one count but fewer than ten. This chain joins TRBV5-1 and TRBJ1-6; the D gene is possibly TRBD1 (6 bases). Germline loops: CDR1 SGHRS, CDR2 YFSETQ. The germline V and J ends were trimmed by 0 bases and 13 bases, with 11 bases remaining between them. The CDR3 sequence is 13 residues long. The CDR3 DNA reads TGCGCCAGCAGCTTGGCCCGCGGGGGCCCCCTCCACTTT. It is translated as CASSLARGGPLHF. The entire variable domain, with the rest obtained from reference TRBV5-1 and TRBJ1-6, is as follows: KAGVTQTPRYLIKTRGQQVTLSCSPISGHRSVSWYQQTPGQGLQFLFEYFSETQRNKGNFPGRFSGRQFSNSRSEMNVSTLELGDSALYLCASSLARGGPLHFGNGTRLTVT.

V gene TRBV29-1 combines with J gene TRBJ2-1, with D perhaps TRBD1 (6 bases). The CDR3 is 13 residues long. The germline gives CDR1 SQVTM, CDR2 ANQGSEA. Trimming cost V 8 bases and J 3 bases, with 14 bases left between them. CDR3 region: CSTRTALYNEQFF. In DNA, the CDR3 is TGCAGCACGCGGACAGCCCTCTACAATGAGCAGTTCTTC.

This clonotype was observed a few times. The CDR3 spells CASSYSFGNEKLFF. Written as DNA, the CDR3 is TGTGCCAGCAGTTACTCCTTTGGGAATGAAAAACTGTTTTTT. The chain couples TRBV27 to TRBJ1-4; D unclear. Trimming took off 4 bases at V and 5 bases at J, with 11 bases between the two ends. The CDR3 runs to 14 residues. Germline CDR1 MNHEY, CDR2 SMNVEV (reference sequence).

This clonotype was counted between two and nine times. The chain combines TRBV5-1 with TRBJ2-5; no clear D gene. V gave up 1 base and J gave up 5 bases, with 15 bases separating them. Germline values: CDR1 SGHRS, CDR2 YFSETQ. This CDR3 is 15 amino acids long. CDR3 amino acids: CASSLPDPGRETQYF. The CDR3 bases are TGCGCCAGCAGCTTGCCAGATCCTGGAAGGGAGACCCAGTACTTC.

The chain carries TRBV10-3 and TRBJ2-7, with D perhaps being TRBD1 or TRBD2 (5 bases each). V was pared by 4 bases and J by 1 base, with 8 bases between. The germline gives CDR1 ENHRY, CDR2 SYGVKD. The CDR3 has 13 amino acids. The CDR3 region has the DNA TGTGCCATCAGTGGAGGGGTTTCCTACGAGCAGTACTTC. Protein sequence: CAISGGVSYEQYF.

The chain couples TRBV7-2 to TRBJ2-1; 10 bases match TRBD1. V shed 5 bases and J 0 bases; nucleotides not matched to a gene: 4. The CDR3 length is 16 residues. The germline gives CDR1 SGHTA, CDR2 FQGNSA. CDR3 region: CASSRQGASSYNEQFF. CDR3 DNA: TGTGCCAGCAGCCGACAGGGGGCCAGCTCCTACAATGAGCAGTTCTTC.

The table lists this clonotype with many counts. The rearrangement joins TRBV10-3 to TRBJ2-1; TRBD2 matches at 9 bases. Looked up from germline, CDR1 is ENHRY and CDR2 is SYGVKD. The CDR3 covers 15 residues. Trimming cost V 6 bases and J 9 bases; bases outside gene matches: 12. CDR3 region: CAISPTSGSDGEQFF. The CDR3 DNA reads TGTGCCATCAGCCCAACTAGCGGGTCTGACGGTGAGCAGTTCTTC.

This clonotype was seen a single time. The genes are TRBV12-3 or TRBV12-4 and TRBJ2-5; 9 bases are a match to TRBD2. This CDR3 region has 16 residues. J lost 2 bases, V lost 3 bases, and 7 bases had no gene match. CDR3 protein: CASSLLAGALQETQYF. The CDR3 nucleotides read TGTGCCAGCAGTTTGTTAGCGGGGGCCCTACAAGAGACCCAGTACTTC.

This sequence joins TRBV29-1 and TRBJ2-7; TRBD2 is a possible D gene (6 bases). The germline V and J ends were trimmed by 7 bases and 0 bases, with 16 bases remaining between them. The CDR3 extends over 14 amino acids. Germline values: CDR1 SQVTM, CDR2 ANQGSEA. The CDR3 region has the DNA TGCAGCGCCGCGGGGTTGCAGAGCTCCTACGAGCAGTACTTC. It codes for CSAAGLQSSYEQYF.

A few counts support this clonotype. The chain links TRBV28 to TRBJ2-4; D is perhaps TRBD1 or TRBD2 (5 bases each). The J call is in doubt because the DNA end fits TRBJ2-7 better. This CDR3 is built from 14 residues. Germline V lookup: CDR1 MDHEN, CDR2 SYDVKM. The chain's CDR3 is CASTLIGDRYEQYF. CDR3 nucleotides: TGTGCCAGCACCCTAATCGGGGACCGCTACGAGCAGTACTTC.

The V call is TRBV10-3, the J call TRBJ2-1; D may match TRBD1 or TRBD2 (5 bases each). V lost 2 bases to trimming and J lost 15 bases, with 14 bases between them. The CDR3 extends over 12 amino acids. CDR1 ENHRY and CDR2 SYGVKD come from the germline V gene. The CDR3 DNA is TGTGCCATCAGTGAGGTGGGGACCGCGCCGTTCTTC. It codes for CAISEVGTAPFF.